This TCR beta chain was identified during a study of blood T cell repertoires in COVID-19. In the study overall: Sites in the United States, Italy and Spain provided acute and convalescent COVID-19 samples.

In the original processing: Counts of nucleated cells, estimated from reference gene primer amplification, were obtained. Measured with immunoSEQ multiplex PCR; TCRdb has only the in-frame clones, and not every one. V, J and clone size are those of that table, while D and trimming were read from the DNA. This table holds roughly 360,000 clones, about 87% found once. Individuals aged roughly 18 to 95 years were recruited from 24 US areas. Participants were placed into cohorts based on the clinical history they reported. The specimen was PBMCs or T cells enriched from blood (not recorded which). This TCR was sampled from a man aged 25-45 years who had recovered from COVID-19.

DNA for the CDR3: TGTGCCAGCGCAGGGGCACGATACGAGCAGTACTTC. This sequence encodes CASAGARYEQYF. The V call is TRBV27, the J call TRBJ2-7; D might be TRBD1 (6 bases). Deletions cut 8 bases from V and 4 bases from J, with 12 bases between. The V gene's germline CDR1 is MNHEY and CDR2 SMNVEV (reference sequence). The CDR3 has 12 amino acids.